The sequence of this T cell receptor (beta chain) was determined in a study of blood T cell repertoires in COVID-19. From germline, CDR1 is KGHSH and CDR2 LQKENI. The CDR3 consists of 17 residues. V lost 0 bases to trimming and J lost 4 bases; unmatched junction nucleotides: 9. The repertoire was sequenced with immunoSEQ multiplex PCR; TCRdb's copy has only in-frame clones and lacks some. Found here are approximately 310,000 clones, 75% to 90% of them singletons; the top ten hold around 2.1%. The receptor comes from a man aged 30 to 39 who had recovered from COVID-19. The chain has TRBV18 and TRBJ2-3; 8 positions agree with TRBD1. Sequencing was done on a sample of PBMCs or T cells enriched from blood (not recorded which). This chain's CDR3 is CASSPPFRTGRSDTQYF. The CDR3 nucleotides read TGTGCCAGCTCACCACCTTTCCGGACAGGGAGGTCAGATACGCAGTATTTT.